This is a list of T cell receptor beta chains from one sample in a study of cytomegalovirus exposure and HLA in healthy donors. TCRdb's copy holds only in-frame clones and misses some; the assay was immunoSEQ multiplex PCR. The table has fewer than 150,000 clones, around 82% seen once. Source material: PBMCs. These receptor sequences come from a man aged 35 to 55 in good health and CMV-seropositive. The CDR3 runs from the conserved cysteine through the conserved F or W. The D gene is left open where the match is weak. Part of the rows lack a size; the others show once, few, many or a class for expanded clones.

CDR3: CAISESGRVEGYTF
DNA: TGTGCCATCAGTGAATCGGGCAGGGTAGAGGGCTACACCTTC
size: NA
D: NA
V: TRBV10-3
J: TRBJ1-2

CDR3: CASSILQGAGDTQYF
DNA: TGTGCCAGCAGCATACTACAGGGGGCCGGAGATACGCAGTATTTT
size: NA
D: TRBD1
V: TRBV2
J: TRBJ2-3

CDR3: CASTIAGGPSPPYF
DNA: TGTGCCAGCACCATAGCGGGAGGGCCCTCCCCTCCGTACTTC
size: NA
D: TRBD2
V: TRBV5-4
J: TRBJ2-5

CDR3: CASSLGRGSTEAFF
DNA: TGTGCCAGCAGCCTCGGACGGGGGAGCACTGAAGCTTTCTTT
size: NA
D: NA
V: TRBV7-8
J: TRBJ1-1

CDR3: CASETGSRGELFF
DNA: TGCGCCAGCGAAACCGGGAGCCGCGGGGAGCTGTTTTTT
size: once
D: NA
V: TRBV5-1
J: TRBJ2-2

CDR3: CASSLMGQGAPLSYGYTF
DNA: TGTGCCAGCAGCCTAATGGGACAGGGGGCTCCATTATCCTATGGCTACACCTTC
size: NA
D: TRBD1
V: TRBV4-2
J: TRBJ1-2

CDR3: CASSQDKTSGSGETQYF
DNA: TGCGCCAGCAGCCAAGATAAGACTAGCGGGAGTGGAGAGACCCAGTACTTC
size: NA
D: TRBD2
V: TRBV4-3
J: TRBJ2-5

CDR3: CASSRQGSGSPLHF
DNA: TGTGCCAGCAGTCGACAGGGTAGCGGTTCACCCCTCCACTTT
size: NA
D: TRBD1
V: TRBV6-5
J: TRBJ1-6

CDR3: CASSSLHRTGKSETQYF
DNA: TGTGCCAGCAGCTCCCTCCACCGGACAGGGAAATCGGAGACCCAGTACTTC
size: NA
D: TRBD1
V: TRBV7-2
J: TRBJ2-5

CDR3: CASSLETGHHNEQFF
DNA: TGCGCCAGCAGCCTGGAGACAGGGCACCACAATGAGCAGTTCTTC
size: NA
D: TRBD1
V: TRBV5-1
J: TRBJ2-1

CDR3: CASSIDPSGQGARGMGQPQHF
DNA: TGTGCCAGTAGTATAGATCCGTCGGGACAGGGGGCGCGAGGTATGGGTCAGCCCCAGCATTTT
size: NA
D: TRBD1
V: TRBV19
J: TRBJ1-5

CDR3: CASRPRTEVYGYTF
DNA: TGTGCCAGTAGGCCTAGGACAGAAGTTTATGGCTACACCTTC
size: NA
D: NA
V: TRBV19
J: TRBJ1-2

CDR3: CASTNAWTGGIQETQYF
DNA: TGTGCCAGCACTAACGCCTGGACAGGGGGTATACAAGAGACCCAGTACTTC
size: NA
D: TRBD1
V: TRBV28
J: TRBJ2-5

CDR3: CASVLDRDGNQPQHF
DNA: TGTGCTAGTGTCCTAGACAGGGATGGCAATCAGCCCCAGCATTTT
size: NA
D: TRBD1
V: TRBV12-5
J: TRBJ1-5

CDR3: CASSSGQGGTEAFF
DNA: TGCGCCAGCAGCTCTGGACAGGGGGGAACTGAAGCTTTCTTT
size: NA
D: TRBD1
V: TRBV5-1
J: TRBJ1-1

CDR3: CASSNSPRGGQDTDTQYF
DNA: TGTGCCAGCAGCAATTCCCCGAGGGGTGGACAGGACACAGATACGCAGTATTTT
size: NA
D: NA
V: TRBV21-1
J: TRBJ2-3

CDR3: CASSVGQLSSYEQYF
DNA: TGTGCCAGCAGTGTGGGACAGTTGTCCTCCTACGAGCAGTACTTC
size: few
D: TRBD1
V: TRBV6-1
J: TRBJ2-7

CDR3: CASSQPRTGQETQYF
DNA: TGTGCCAGCAGCCAACCCCGGACAGGGCAAGAGACCCAGTACTTC
size: NA
D: TRBD1
V: TRBV5-6
J: TRBJ2-5

CDR3: CASRVGLAGADTQYF
DNA: TGTGCCAGCAGGGTAGGTCTAGCGGGAGCAGATACGCAGTATTTT
size: NA
D: TRBD2
V: TRBV6-1
J: TRBJ2-3

CDR3: CAISQGLAGGGSIKHEQYF
DNA: TGTGCCATCAGTCAGGGACTAGCGGGAGGAGGGTCTATAAAGCACGAGCAGTACTTC
size: NA
D: TRBD2
V: TRBV10-3
J: TRBJ2-7

CDR3: CASSLEGARGYTF
DNA: TGCGCCAGCAGCTTGGAGGGGGCGCGAGGCTACACCTTC
size: NA
D: TRBD1
V: TRBV5-1
J: TRBJ1-2

CDR3: CASSRTLPGTGINSPLHF
DNA: TGTGCCAGCAGCCGGACCCTCCCCGGGACAGGGATTAATTCACCCCTCCACTTT
size: few
D: TRBD1
V: TRBV27
J: TRBJ1-6

CDR3: CASSFRGSAYEQYF
DNA: TGTGCCAGCAGTTTCCGCGGGAGTGCCTACGAGCAGTACTTC
size: NA
D: TRBD2
V: TRBV27
J: TRBJ2-7

CDR3: CASSRQLSSYNSPLHF
DNA: TGTGCCAGCAGCCGACAGTTAAGCTCCTATAATTCACCCCTCCACTTT
size: NA
D: NA
V: TRBV2
J: TRBJ1-6

CDR3: CSARDYYEQYF
DNA: TGCAGTGCTAGAGACTACTACGAGCAGTACTTC
size: NA
D: NA
V: TRBV20-1
J: TRBJ2-7

CDR3: CASSLYAGRGRDTDTQYF
DNA: TGTGCCAGCAGCTTATATGCGGGACGAGGTAGAGACACAGATACGCAGTATTTT
size: NA
D: NA
V: TRBV7-9
J: TRBJ2-3

CDR3: CASSSDRANYGYTF
DNA: TGTGCCAGCAGCTCGGACAGAGCTAACTATGGCTACACCTTC
size: NA
D: NA
V: TRBV5-4
J: TRBJ1-2

CDR3: CAWSILPRDPGTQYF
DNA: TGTGCCTGGAGTATTTTACCTCGGGATCCTGGGACCCAGTACTTC
size: once
D: NA
V: TRBV30
J: TRBJ2-5

CDR3: CASSLTGGEDTGELFF
DNA: TGTGCCAGCAGCTTAACAGGGGGGGAAGACACCGGGGAGCTGTTTTTT
size: NA
D: NA
V: TRBV5-4
J: TRBJ2-2

CDR3: CASSQKRGIHYEQYF
DNA: TGTGCCAGCAGCCAAAAGCGGGGGATCCACTACGAGCAGTACTTC
size: NA
D: TRBD2
V: TRBV4-2
J: TRBJ2-7

CDR3: CASSQEEGRVGYGYTF
DNA: TGCGCCAGCAGCCAAGAAGAGGGGAGGGTTGGCTATGGCTACACCTTC
size: NA
D: NA
V: TRBV4-3
J: TRBJ1-2

CDR3: CASSPDYNRGTQYF
DNA: TGTGCCAGCAGTCCCGATTACAATCGAGGGACCCAGTACTTC
size: NA
D: NA
V: TRBV6-1
J: TRBJ2-5